Below, 30 T cell receptor beta chains from the same sample are listed, as sequenced in a study of spatial heterogeneity in lung cancer. Sample time point: sample taken at primary tumor resection. No antigen has been assigned to these receptors. Study-level findings and limits: Expanded alpha and beta TCR counts within tumors tracked tumor mutation counts.

TCRdb fed the 5' RACE reads into MiXCR, producing one record per CDR3 protein. This table holds around 6,000 distinct CDR3 sequences, approximately 16% found once. Material: lung tumor tissue, obtained at surgery. These TCRs come from a male donor with early-stage non-small cell lung cancer.

In the case of this clonotype: This beta chain is an unintended read in a library built for alpha chains; its size means little. This chain links TRBV5-6 with TRBJ2-3; D uncertain. V was shortened by 4 bases and J by 3 bases, with 15 bases between the two germline ends. CDR1 is SGHDT, CDR2 YYEEEE, per germline. The CDR3 runs 15 residues. The CDR3 loop is CASSLRTYPTDTQYF. The CDR3 nucleotides read TGTGCCAGCAGCCTCCGGACCTACCCAACAGATACGCAGTATTTT. The full variable domain, rest sourced from reference TRBV5-6 and TRBJ2-3, is DAGVTQSPTHLIKTRGQQVTLRCSPKSGHDTVSWYQQALGQGPQFIFQYYEEEERQRGNFPDRFSGHQFPNYSSELNVNALLLGDSALYLCASSLRTYPTDTQYFGPGTRLTVL.

Of note for this clonotype: With the library built for alpha chains, this beta chain is off target and its frequency is not meaningful. This rearrangement joins TRBV10-3 to TRBJ1-1; D gene unclear. From germline, CDR1 is ENHRY and CDR2 SYGVKD. The length of the CDR3 is 12 residues. The ends were cut back, 4 bases at V and 3 bases at J, with 6 bases in the middle. The CDR3 spells CAISVGDTEAFF. Written as DNA, the CDR3 is TGTGCCATCAGTGTTGGGGACACTGAAGCTTTCTTT.

On this clonotype: This beta chain came through as a stray read in a library set up for alpha chains, and its size says little. CDR3 nucleotide sequence: TGCGCCAGCAGCTGGGGGGCCTCCGGCACCGGGGAGCTGTTTTTT. Its protein is CASSWGASGTGELFF. The genes are TRBV5-1 and TRBJ2-2, with D perhaps assigned TRBD1 or TRBD2 (6 bases each). Trimming shortened V by 3 bases and J by 4 bases, and 13 bases separated the two germline ends. This CDR3 comprises 15 residues. In germline, CDR1 is SGHRS, CDR2 YFSETQ.

By share of the sample, this clonotype is medium-sized (0.01 to 0.1%). Since the library was made to target alpha chains, this beta chain is a stray read and its abundance is not meaningful. The V and J genes are TRBV12-5 and TRBJ2-7; D gene ambiguous. CDR1 is LGHNT and CDR2 is FRNRAP in the germline V gene. With 0 bases removed from V and 6 bases from J, the gap between germline ends came to 6 bases. The CDR3 sequence is 12 residues long. CDR3 DNA: TGTGCTAGTGGTTTGGTAACATCCGAGCAGTACTTC. Translated, it gives CASGLVTSEQYF.

By proportion, this clonotype is medium-sized. The library was designed around alpha chains, so this beta chain is a stray read whose abundance carries little weight. The V call is TRBV12-3 or TRBV12-4, the J call TRBJ2-7; a weak D match, TRBD1 (6 bases). The V end was cut by 6 bases, the J end by 3 bases, with 18 bases between. This CDR3 spans 15 amino acids. CDR3 amino acids: CASSPLGGLVYEQYF. The DNA for the CDR3 is TGTGCCAGCAGCCCTCTTGGGGGCCTGGTCTACGAGCAGTACTTC.

In its sample, this clonotype is medium-sized. Little can be read into the size of this beta chain, an off-target read in a library designed for alpha chains. The rearrangement links TRBV28 to TRBJ2-4; D may be TRBD2 (5 bases). Germline lookup yields CDR1 MDHEN and CDR2 SYDVKM. Deletions cut 6 bases from V and 0 bases from J, with 12 bases between. The CDR3 extends over 15 amino acids. The CDR3 DNA follows: TGTGCCAGCAGCTCAGCGGTTTTAGCCAAAAACATTCAGTACTTC. This codes for CASSSAVLAKNIQYF.

This clonotype is judged medium-sized. This beta chain represents an off-target read in a library built for alpha chains; its size is of limited meaning. This sequence joins TRBV25-1 and TRBJ2-3, with TRBD2 identical over 8 bases. The CDR3 runs 14 residues. V lost 6 bases and J lost 0; bases outside the gene matches: 2. Germline CDR1 is MGHDK and CDR2 is SYGVNS. The CDR3 spells CASRSGRSTDTQYF. The DNA for the CDR3 is TGTGCCAGCAGGAGCGGGAGAAGCACAGATACGCAGTATTTT.

This clonotype rates as medium-sized. In a library made to pick up alpha chains, this beta chain is a stray read with a size that means little. This rearrangement joins TRBV7-2 to TRBJ2-1, with D maybe TRBD2 (6 bases). CDR1 is SGHTA, CDR2 FQGNSA, per germline. The CDR3 contains 14 residues. The germline V and J ends were trimmed by 5 bases and 9 bases, with 17 bases remaining between them. Here the CDR3 DNA reads TGTGCCAGCAGCCTCACCCCGACTAGTACTGAGCAGTTCTTC. It specifies CASSLTPTSTEQFF.

This clonotype came up a few times. The size of this beta chain means little, since it is a stray read in a library made for alpha chains. This sequence joins TRBV2 and TRBJ2-7, with D maybe TRBD2 (5 bases). There are 14 residues in the CDR3. CDR1 is SNHLY, CDR2 FYNNEI, per germline. The V end lost 3 bases, the J end lost 2 bases, and 11 bases lay between the germline ends. The CDR3 here is CASSEYSATYEQYF. In DNA form, the CDR3 reads TGTGCCAGCAGTGAGTATAGCGCTACCTACGAGCAGTACTTC.

To note about this clonotype: Because the library targeted alpha chains, this beta chain is an off-target read whose size means little. This sequence joins TRBV12-3 or TRBV12-4 and TRBJ2-2; weak D call: TRBD1 (6 bases). This CDR3 contains 13 residues. The V and J ends lost 6 bases and 5 bases respectively, with 10 bases between them. The CDR3 DNA reads as TGTGCCAGCAGGGGGGCCGGTACCGGGGAGCTGTTTTTT. Protein: CASRGAGTGELFF.

This clonotype is labeled medium-sized. This beta chain turned up in a library designed for alpha chains; as an off-target read, its abundance says little. The chain is built from TRBV7-6 and TRBJ2-1; 7 positions match TRBD2. Germline CDR1 is SGHVS and CDR2 is FNYEAQ. V lost 1 base and J lost 5; bases outside the gene matches: 2. The CDR3 length is 14 residues. The CDR3 sequence: CASSLGLADNEQFF. The CDR3 DNA reads as TGTGCCAGCAGCTTAGGACTAGCCGACAATGAGCAGTTCTTC.

As concerns this clonotype: Since it is a stray read in a library aimed at alpha chains, this beta chain has a size that is not meaningful. V usage is TRBV24-1 and J usage is TRBJ1-3, with a possible D match to TRBD1 (5 bases). The CDR3 has 13 residues. Germline V gives CDR1 KGHDR, CDR2 SFDVKD. V lost 9 bases to trimming and J lost 2 bases, with 10 bases between them. The CDR3: CATRGGPGNTIYF. CDR3 DNA: TGTGCCACCCGGGGCGGCCCTGGAAACACCATATATTTT.

Worth noting for this clonotype: This beta chain appears as a stray read in a library generated for alpha chains; its size is not informative. The rearrangement links TRBV6-2 or TRBV6-3 to TRBJ2-6; TRBD1 matches at 9 bases. The CDR3 loop spans 17 amino acids. Germline trimming cut 5 bases from V and 1 base from J; bases unmatched to any gene: 6. CDR1 and CDR2 from the germline V gene are MNHEY and SVGEGT. CDR3 coding DNA: TGTGCCAGCAGTACATTTGACAGGGGGTCTGGGGCCAACGTCCTGACTTTC. Translation gives CASSTFDRGSGANVLTF.

This clonotype is medium-sized in the sample. With the library built for alpha chains, this beta chain is off target and its frequency is not meaningful. The rearrangement links TRBV5-1 to TRBJ1-2, with a possible D match to TRBD1 (5 bases). V gave up 0 bases and J gave up 5 bases, with 8 bases separating them. The CDR3 spans 13 residues. Per germline, CDR1 SGHRS and CDR2 YFSETQ. This CDR3 reads CASSLDRSYGYTF. CDR3 nucleotides: TGCGCCAGCAGCTTGGACAGGAGTTATGGCTACACCTTC.

In this sample, this clonotype is medium-sized (0.01 to 0.1%). This beta chain lies outside the target of a library built for alpha chains; its clone size means little. V is TRBV7-2 and J is TRBJ2-5, with a tentative D call TRBD2 (6 bases). Germline V gene lookup returns CDR1 SGHTA and CDR2 FQGNSA. Trimming removed 5 bases from V and 5 bases from J, with 12 bases in between. The CDR3 is 13 amino acids. The CDR3 nucleotides read TGTGCCAGCAGCCTAGGGACTGCGGAGACCCAGTACTTC. Its translation: CASSLGTAETQYF.

This clonotype has at least ten counts. A library made for alpha chains picked up this beta chain off target, so its size means little. CDR3 nucleotide sequence: TGTGCCAGCAGACTAGCGGGGGGCCCGAATGAGCAGTTCTTC. It is translated as CASRLAGGPNEQFF. The V gene is TRBV6-5, the J gene TRBJ2-1, with 12 bases matching TRBD2. The CDR3 totals 14 residues. V was clipped by 6 bases and J by 7 bases; unmatched bases: 4. From germline, CDR1 is MNHEY and CDR2 SVGAGI.

For this clonotype: Little can be read into the size of this beta chain, an off-target read in a library designed for alpha chains. The chain has TRBV18 and TRBJ2-1; 8 bases line up with TRBD2. CDR3 length equals 17 residues. Germline V lookup: CDR1 KGHSH, CDR2 LQKENI. The V segment lost 1 base and the J segment 2 bases; nucleotides outside the gene matches: 7. The CDR3 spells CASSPLRAGGTYNEQFF. CDR3 DNA: TGTGCCAGCTCACCACTGAGGGCGGGAGGCACCTACAATGAGCAGTTCTTC.

In regard to this clonotype: Since the library was made to target alpha chains, this beta chain is a stray read and its abundance is not meaningful. This chain links TRBV20-1 with TRBJ2-2; the D gene is possibly TRBD2 (5 bases). The ends were cut back, 4 bases at V and 1 base at J, with 10 bases in the middle. Germline CDR1 DFQATT, CDR2 SNEGSKA (reference sequence). There are 14 residues in the CDR3. The CDR3, as DNA: TGCAGTGCTACCTTTAGCGAGAACACCGGGGAGCTGTTTTTT. Its translation: CSATFSENTGELFF.

This clonotype is medium-sized. This beta chain was picked up by a library intended for alpha chains and is off target, so its count carries little meaning. The rearrangement links TRBV12-3 or TRBV12-4 to TRBJ2-5, with 10 bases matching TRBD2. CDR3 length equals 15 residues. The V gene end was trimmed by 6 bases and the J gene end by 4 bases; junction bases not matched to a gene: 8. This CDR3 reads CASRRGTSVRETQYF. Here the CDR3 DNA reads TGTGCCAGCAGGCGCGGGACTAGCGTGAGAGAGACCCAGTACTTC.

This clonotype is medium-sized by share. The library was built for alpha chains, so this beta chain is an off-target read and its size means little. The rearrangement uses TRBV20-1 and TRBJ1-4; D uncertain. The CDR3 has 16 amino acids. Germline V lookup: CDR1 DFQATT, CDR2 SNEGSKA (reference sequence). Trimming shortened V by 6 bases and J by 2 bases, and 19 bases separated the two germline ends. The CDR3 spells CSALPGRAETNEKLFF. CDR3 sequence (DNA): TGCAGTGCCTTACCCGGGAGAGCAGAGACTAATGAAAAACTGTTTTTT.

This clonotype is labeled as medium-sized (0.01 to 0.1%). This beta chain slipped into a library made for alpha chains as a stray read, so its size is not meaningful. This sequence joins TRBV28 and TRBJ2-2, with 12 bases matching TRBD1. The V segment lost 5 bases and the J segment 5 bases; nucleotides outside the gene matches: 6. This CDR3 contains 16 residues. The germline CDR1 and CDR2 sequences are MDHEN and SYDVKM. The CDR3, as DNA: TGTGCCAGCAGTACGGGACAGGGGGCGCGGACCGGGGAGCTGTTTTTT. The encoded protein is CASSTGQGARTGELFF.

This clonotype is medium-sized (0.01 to 0.1%). The size of this beta chain means little, since it is a stray read in a library made for alpha chains. The rearrangement links TRBV28 to TRBJ2-3, with D maybe TRBD2 (6 bases). The CDR3 is 14 residues long. The germline V gene has CDR1 MDHEN and CDR2 SYDVKM. The V end was cut by 3 bases, the J end by 1 base, with 8 bases between. CDR3 region: CASSFVAGTDTQYF. The CDR3 region has the DNA TGTGCCAGCAGTTTTGTAGCGGGCACAGATACGCAGTATTTT.

This clonotype is large (0.1 to 1%) by share. The library was designed around alpha chains, so this beta chain is a stray read whose abundance carries little weight. This chain connects TRBV6-2 or TRBV6-3 to TRBJ2-5; D gene ambiguous. The length of the CDR3 is 12 residues. V lost 4 bases to trimming and J lost 7 bases, with 10 bases between them. In germline, CDR1 is MNHEY, CDR2 SVGEGT. CDR3 in amino acids: CASSWALGTQYF. The CDR3 coding sequence is TGTGCCAGCAGTTGGGCTCTCGGGACCCAGTACTTC.

Many counts were recorded for this clonotype. In a library made to pick up alpha chains, this beta chain is a stray read with a size that means little. The V and J genes are TRBV20-1 and TRBJ2-7; tentative D call: TRBD2 (6 bases). Deletions cut 3 bases from V and 4 bases from J, with 16 bases between. The CDR3 runs to 14 residues. Germline V gene data show CDR1 as DFQATT and CDR2 as SNEGSKA (reference sequence). For the CDR3, the DNA is TGCAGTGCTAGCCGGCCTGGGGGAGGATACGAGCAGTACTTC. Residues: CSASRPGGGYEQYF.

This clonotype is labeled medium-sized. Found in a library prepared for alpha chains, this beta chain is an off-target read, and its abundance has little meaning. This sequence joins TRBV6-2 or TRBV6-3 and TRBJ1-4, with D maybe TRBD1 (5 bases). Germline CDR1 is MNHEY and CDR2 is SVGEGT. V lost 7 bases to trimming and J lost 4 bases, with 10 bases between them. The CDR3 runs 13 residues. The CDR3, as DNA: TGTGCCAGCACCCGACAGTTTAATGAAAAACTGTTTTTT. It specifies CASTRQFNEKLFF.

Remarks on this clonotype: Little can be read into the size of this beta chain, an off-target read in a library designed for alpha chains. In DNA, the CDR3 is TGTGCCAGTAGGACTGACACCGGGGAGCTGTTTTTT. Translating it yields CASRTDTGELFF. This rearrangement joins TRBV19 to TRBJ2-2; the D is unclear. Germline assignment: CDR1 LNHDA and CDR2 SQIVND (reference sequence). The CDR3 is 12 amino acids. V was pared by 6 bases and J by 3 bases, with 5 bases between.

This clonotype is deemed medium-sized (0.01 to 0.1%). A library prepared for alpha chains yielded this beta chain as an off-target read; its size is of little meaning. This chain links TRBV7-2 with TRBJ1-2; 7 bases line up with TRBD1. The V and J ends lost 5 bases and 0 bases, in that order; junction bases with no gene match: 6. Germline CDR1 reads SGHTA; CDR2 reads FQGNSA. This CDR3 contains 15 residues. This CDR3 is CASSAGTVANYGYTF. CDR3 DNA sequence: TGTGCCAGCAGCGCCGGGACAGTAGCTAACTATGGCTACACCTTC.

This clonotype is deemed medium-sized. This beta chain is an off-target read within a library intended for alpha chains, so its frequency means little. The chain uses TRBV29-1 and TRBJ2-2; TRBD2 aligns across 7 bases. The V segment lost 7 bases and the J segment 6 bases; nucleotides outside the gene matches: 8. CDR3 size: 13 residues. Germline CDR1 and CDR2: SQVTM and ANQGSEA. The CDR3 loop is CSGRVAGPGELFF. The CDR3 bases are TGCAGCGGGAGGGTAGCGGGCCCCGGGGAGCTGTTTTTT.

This clonotype is categorized as medium-sized. With the library built for alpha chains, this beta chain is off target and its frequency is not meaningful. The genes are TRBV6-1 and TRBJ1-1; no clear D gene. Trimming pared 8 bases from V and 4 bases from J, leaving 8 bases between. The CDR3 length is 11 residues. CDR1 is MNHNS and CDR2 is SASEGT in the germline V gene. DNA for the CDR3: TGTGCCAGCCCCTCGCGCACTGAAGCTTTCTTT. Its translation is CASPSRTEAFF.

This clonotype was detected many times. Because this beta chain is a stray read in a library intended to capture alpha chains, its abundance should not be given much weight. V and J are TRBV7-2 and TRBJ2-5, with 8 bases that match TRBD2. Germline V gene data show CDR1 as SGHTA and CDR2 as FQGNSA. Trimming took 5 bases from V and 4 from J; bases not matched to a gene: 9. The CDR3 is 15 amino acids. CDR3 nucleotides: TGTGCCAGCAGCCCTAGCGGGTCCTTTGGAGAGACCCAGTACTTC. The encoded protein is CASSPSGSFGETQYF.